This record looks at one TCR beta chain sequence and its context. In germline, CDR1 is SGHRS, CDR2 YFSETQ. The CDR3 length is 15 residues. Trimming cost V 1 base and J 0 bases, with 9 bases left between them. Original methodology: Nucleated cell number was recorded as an estimate derived from reference gene primer amplification. The data were produced by immunoSEQ multiplex PCR, yet TCRdb's version contains in-frame clones alone and is incomplete. V and J calls and clone size are as listed in that table; D and trimming were resolved from the DNA. The data show under 250,000 clones, 86% seen once. The data belong to a study of blood T cell repertoires in COVID-19. Across the whole study: The United States, Italy and Spain were the sources of the acute and convalescent COVID-19 samples. T cells, B-cell-depleted T cells, or PBMCs provided the cDNA or gDNA that served as material.

V gene TRBV5-1 combines with J gene TRBJ2-3, with D maybe TRBD2 (6 bases). The origin of this receptor is an older woman who had recovered from COVID-19. The sample taken for sequencing was peripheral blood. CDR3 loop: CASSLQEGSTDTQYF. DNA for the CDR3: TGCGCCAGCAGCTTGCAGGAGGGGAGCACAGATACGCAGTATTTT.